This section outlines one TCR beta chain sequence together with its context. Sequencing used immunoSEQ multiplex PCR; TCRdb keeps in-frame clones, though not all of them. This sample carries about 340,000 clones, about 93% of them seen once, and the ten largest clones take around 5%. Time point given: blood from clinic visit 5 months post-surgery; TSC patient then seizure free. The data derive from a study of brain T cells in children with intractable seizures. Per the germline V gene, CDR1 is MDHEN and CDR2 is SYDVKM. The CDR3 extends over 15 amino acids. Trimming shortened V by 2 bases and J by 2 bases, and 10 bases separated the two germline ends.

Sequencing used peripheral blood, obtained about 5 months after surgery. This clonotype was sampled from a boy less than two years old with tuberous sclerosis and intractable seizures. J is TRBJ2-1 and V is TRBV28; D remains unclear. Here the CDR3 DNA reads TGTGCCAGCAGTTTAGGGCTAGTGGCCTACAATGAGCAGTTCTTC. Its translation is CASSLGLVAYNEQFF.